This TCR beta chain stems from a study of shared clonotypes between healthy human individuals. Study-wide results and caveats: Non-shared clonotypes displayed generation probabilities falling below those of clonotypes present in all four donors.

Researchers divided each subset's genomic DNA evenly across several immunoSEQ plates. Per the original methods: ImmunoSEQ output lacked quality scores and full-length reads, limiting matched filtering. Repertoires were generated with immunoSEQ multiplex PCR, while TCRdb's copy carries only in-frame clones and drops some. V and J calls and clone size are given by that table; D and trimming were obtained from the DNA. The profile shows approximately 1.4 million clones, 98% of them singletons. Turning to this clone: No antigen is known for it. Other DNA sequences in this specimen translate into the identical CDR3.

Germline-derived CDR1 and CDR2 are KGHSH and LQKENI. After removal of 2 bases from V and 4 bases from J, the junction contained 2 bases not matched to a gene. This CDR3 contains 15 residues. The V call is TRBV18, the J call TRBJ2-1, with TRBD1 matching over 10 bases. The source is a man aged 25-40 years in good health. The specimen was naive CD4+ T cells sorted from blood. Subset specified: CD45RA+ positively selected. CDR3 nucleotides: TGTGCCAGCTCACCAGGGACAGGGGCATACAATGAGCAGTTCTTC. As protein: CASSPGTGAYNEQFF.